This T cell receptor (beta chain) is from a study of molecular identifiers for immune sequencing clone quantification (dated by TCRdb to 2016 to 2019). Concerning the study at large: In a replicate experiment, RNA from approximately 22,000 or 94,000 naive CD8 T cells was split into five aliquots, four of which were sequenced. This methods study used CD8 T cells to benchmark TCR RNA copy counting and molecular-identifier clustering-based TCR repertoire sequencing (MIDCIRS).

Libraries of naive CD8 T cells were built from approximately 20,000 to 980,000 sorted cells, with 10%, 30% or 50% of the purified RNA used. On a BD FACSAria II, naive CD8 T cells were FACS-sorted as CD8+CD4-CCR7+CD45RA+ and collected into RLT Plus buffer. Around 10 TCR copies' worth of Jurkat RNA were spiked into about 20,000-1,100,000 naive CD8 T cell samples to test detection sensitivity. Enrichment of CD8 T cells was performed with RosetteSep CD8+ T Cell Enrichment Cocktail and Ficoll-Paque, after which ACK red cell lysis was carried out. The method behind the library was PCR. Instrument used: Illumina HiSeq 4000. Bulk TCR libraries were made following a previously described method, with the TCR primers given in Table S5. The Qiagen AllPrep DNA/RNA kit was used to purify total RNA. Before analysis, reads from multiple sequencing runs of the same library were pooled. Processing in the source paper ran as follows. Reads were retained only if their TCR constant sequence matched exactly, and those retained reads were trimmed to 150 nt and grouped according to their 12-nt molecular barcodes. Reads inside each barcode group were sub-clustered using a 15% Levenshtein threshold, and a quality-weighted consensus sequence was constructed for each RNA molecule. Non-functional sequences were removed, as were lower-count sequences one edit away from another. Barcode sub-clusters with fewer than 20% of the maximum read count were removed, based on fitting two negative binomial distributions. In TCRdb, the public reads were trimmed at Q25 with fastp and aligned with MiXCR, with productive beta chains retained. Records with the same CDR3 protein are collapsed into one entry carrying the most frequent genes and DNA. In this record, the V and J calls reflect TCRdb's handling and not the investigators' own analysis. The sample table holds about 640,000 distinct CDR3 sequences, of which just under 20% were seen once. Roughly 0.9% of the sample is in the top ten clones.

The paper as a whole reports these results and caveats: When barcode sub-clustering was omitted, TCR diversity was inflated by chimeric consensus sequences, with chimeras reaching as high as 47%. Identical TCR molecules sharing a barcode could cause highly expanded clone sizes to be underestimated. Naive libraries contained spiked-in Jurkat TCR RNA (approximately 10 copies' worth), which is not part of the donor repertoire. Spiked-in Jurkat TCR RNA equivalent to a single cell was reported to be detectable even among 800,000 to 1,000,000 naive CD8 T cells. Clones above 20 RNA copies held over 99% of molecules in CMV-specific effector cells but under 1% in naive cells. Around 2.9 recovered TCR RNA copies per cell were obtained by modeling, versus 9 to 10 by digital PCR, implying a capture efficiency of about 30%.

Including the terminal cysteine and phenylalanine, the CDR3 comprises 12 residues. The only DNA kept is the CDR3, 36 bases in frame from the first base. Relative to germline, V is 7 bases shorter and J is 6 bases shorter, with 13 bases between their ends. CDR1 and CDR2, per the germline V gene, are MNHEY and SVGAGI. This clonotype was seen repeatedly, ten times or more. The specificity of this receptor is unknown. There are no base qualities to consult, and no much larger clone falls within one base. The sequenced sample consisted of naive CD8+ T cells from blood, with Jurkat cell RNA spiked in. Reading the label with the study, this specimen's cell subset or site is: FACS-sorted CD8+CD4-CCR7+CD45RA+ naive T cells. The rearrangement joined TRBV6-5 to TRBJ2-7; the D gene assignment is perhaps TRBD1 or TRBD2, with each matching 6 bases. The TCR originated in a human donor in good health. Some libraries in this study had Jurkat cell RNA spiked in. The DNA sequence reads TGTGCCAGCATCGGGGGCCTCGGCGAGCAGTACTTC. This translates into CASIGGLGEQYF.